The text below deals with one TCR beta chain. The sample is drawn from a study of regulatory T cells in long-lasting Graves disease. Regarding time point: newly diagnosed GD, antithyroid drugs for less than 3 months. Generation of the TCR library employed RNA extracted from PBMCs. CDR3 regions were amplified by Arm-PCR using iRepertoire HTBI primers to build TCR beta libraries. TCRdb reprocessed the multiplex PCR reads via MiXCR and lists one record per CDR3 protein. The profile shows around 250,000 distinct CDR3 sequences, under 20% of them singletons. The CDR3 consists of 18 residues. V trimming: 0 bases; J trimming: 7 bases; junction bases outside the gene matches: 13. Per the germline V gene, CDR1 is DFQATT and CDR2 is SNEGSKA (reference sequence). This sample also appeared in a second study, on T cells in Graves' hyperthyroidism and ophthalmopathy.

The specimen was peripheral blood mononuclear cells (PBMCs), collected at new diagnosis, from a patient treated with antithyroid drugs. The sequence was obtained from a woman aged 25 to 39 with Graves disease. V and J are TRBV20-1 and TRBJ2-1, with 12 nucleotides matching TRBD2. The CDR3 DNA reads TGCAGTGCTAGAGATCTCCTAGCGGGAGGGGTTGGTAGGAATGAGCAGTTCTTC. Translation gives CSARDLLAGGVGRNEQFF.